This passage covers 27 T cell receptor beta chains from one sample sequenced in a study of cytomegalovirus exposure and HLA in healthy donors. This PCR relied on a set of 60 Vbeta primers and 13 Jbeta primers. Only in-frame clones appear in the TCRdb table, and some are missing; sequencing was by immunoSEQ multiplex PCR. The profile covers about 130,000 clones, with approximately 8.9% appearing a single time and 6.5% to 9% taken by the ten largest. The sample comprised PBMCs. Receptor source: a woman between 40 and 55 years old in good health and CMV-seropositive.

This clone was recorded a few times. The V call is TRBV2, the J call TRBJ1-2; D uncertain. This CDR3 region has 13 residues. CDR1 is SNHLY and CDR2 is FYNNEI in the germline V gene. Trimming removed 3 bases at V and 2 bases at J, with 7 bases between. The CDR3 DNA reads TGTGCCAGCAGTGATGGAGAGAACTATGGCTACACCTTC. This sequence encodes CASSDGENYGYTF.

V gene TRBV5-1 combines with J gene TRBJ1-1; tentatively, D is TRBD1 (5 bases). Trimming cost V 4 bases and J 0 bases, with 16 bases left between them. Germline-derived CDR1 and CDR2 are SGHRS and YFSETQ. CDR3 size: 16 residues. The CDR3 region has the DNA TGCGCCAGCAGCCCAACGTTGACAGTAATGAACACTGAAGCTTTCTTT. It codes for CASSPTLTVMNTEAFF.

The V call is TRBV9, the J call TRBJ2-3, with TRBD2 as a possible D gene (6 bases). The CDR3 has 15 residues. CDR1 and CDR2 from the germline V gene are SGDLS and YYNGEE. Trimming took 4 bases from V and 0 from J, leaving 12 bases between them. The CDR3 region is CASSLTRTSTDTQYF. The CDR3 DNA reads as TGTGCCAGCAGCCTGACTAGGACAAGCACAGATACGCAGTATTTT. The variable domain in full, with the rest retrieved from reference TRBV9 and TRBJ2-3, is DSGVTQTPKHLITATGQRVTLRCSPRSGDLSVYWYQQSLDQGLQFLIQYYNGEERAKGNILERFSAQQFPDLHSELNLSSLELGDSALYFCASSLTRTSTDTQYFGPGTRLTVL.

Here the CDR3 reads CASRNRAGLTEAFF. CDR3 nucleotides: TGTGCCAGCCGCAACAGGGCAGGACTCACTGAAGCTTTCTTT. This chain connects TRBV5-6 to TRBJ1-1, with a possible D match to TRBD1 (6 bases). V was pared by 7 bases and J by 4 bases, with 17 bases between. Germline loops: CDR1 SGHDT, CDR2 YYEEEE. The CDR3 consists of 14 residues.

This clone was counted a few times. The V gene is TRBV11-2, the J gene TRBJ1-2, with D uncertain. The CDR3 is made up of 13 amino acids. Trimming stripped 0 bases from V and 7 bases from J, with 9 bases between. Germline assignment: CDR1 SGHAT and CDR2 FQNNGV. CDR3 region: CASSLEPGGGYTF. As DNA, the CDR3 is TGTGCCAGCAGCTTAGAGCCCGGCGGTGGCTACACCTTC.

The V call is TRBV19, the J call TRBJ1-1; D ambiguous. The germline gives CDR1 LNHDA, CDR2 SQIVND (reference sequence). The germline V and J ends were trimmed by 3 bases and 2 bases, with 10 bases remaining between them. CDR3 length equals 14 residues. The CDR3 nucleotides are TGTGCCAGTAGTATTGAGGGTCTCAACACTGAAGCTTTCTTT. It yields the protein CASSIEGLNTEAFF.

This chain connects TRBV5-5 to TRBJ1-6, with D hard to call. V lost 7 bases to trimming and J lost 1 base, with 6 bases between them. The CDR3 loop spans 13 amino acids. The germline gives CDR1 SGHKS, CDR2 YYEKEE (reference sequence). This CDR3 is CASYKSYNSPLHF. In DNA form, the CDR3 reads TGTGCCAGCTATAAATCCTATAATTCACCCCTCCACTTT. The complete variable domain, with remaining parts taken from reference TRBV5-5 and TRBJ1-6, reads DAGVTQSPTHLIKTRGQQVTLRCSPISGHKSVSWYQQVLGQGPQFIFQYYEKEERGRGNFPDRFSARQFPNYSSELNVNALLLGDSALYLCASYKSYNSPLHFGNGTRLTVT.

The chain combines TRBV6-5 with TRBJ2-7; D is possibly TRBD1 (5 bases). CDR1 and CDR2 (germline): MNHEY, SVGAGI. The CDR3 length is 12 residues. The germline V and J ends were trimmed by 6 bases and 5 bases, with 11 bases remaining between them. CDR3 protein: CASRVGVNEQYF. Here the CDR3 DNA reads TGTGCCAGCAGGGTAGGGGTCAACGAGCAGTACTTC.

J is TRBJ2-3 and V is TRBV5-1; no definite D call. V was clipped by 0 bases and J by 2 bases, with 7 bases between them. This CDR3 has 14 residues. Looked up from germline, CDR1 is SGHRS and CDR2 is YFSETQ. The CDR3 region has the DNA TGCGCCAGCAGCTTGGCGACTCCCACAGATACGCAGTATTTT. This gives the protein CASSLATPTDTQYF.

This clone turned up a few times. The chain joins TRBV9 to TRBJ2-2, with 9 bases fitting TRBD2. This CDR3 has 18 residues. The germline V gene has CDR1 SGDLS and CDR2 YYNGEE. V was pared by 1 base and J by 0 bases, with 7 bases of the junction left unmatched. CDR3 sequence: CASSVWSGGPTNTGELFF. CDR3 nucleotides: TGTGCCAGCAGCGTATGGAGCGGGGGGCCTACGAACACCGGGGAGCTGTTTTTT. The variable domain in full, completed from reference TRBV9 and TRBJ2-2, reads DSGVTQTPKHLITATGQRVTLRCSPRSGDLSVYWYQQSLDQGLQFLIQYYNGEERAKGNILERFSAQQFPDLHSELNLSSLELGDSALYFCASSVWSGGPTNTGELFFGEGSRLTVL.

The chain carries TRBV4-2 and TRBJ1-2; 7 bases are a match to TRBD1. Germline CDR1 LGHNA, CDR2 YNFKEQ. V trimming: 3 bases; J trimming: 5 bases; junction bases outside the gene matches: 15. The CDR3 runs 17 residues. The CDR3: CASSQPTGQHERYGYTF. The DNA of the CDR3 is TGTGCCAGCAGCCAGCCAACGGGACAGCACGAAAGATATGGCTACACCTTC.

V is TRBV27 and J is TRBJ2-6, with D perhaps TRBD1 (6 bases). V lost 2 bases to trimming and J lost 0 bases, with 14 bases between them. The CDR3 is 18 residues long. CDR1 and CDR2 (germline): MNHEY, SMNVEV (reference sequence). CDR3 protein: CASSLHGGPLSGANVLTF. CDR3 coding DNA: TGTGCCAGCAGTTTACATGGGGGCCCCCTCTCTGGGGCCAACGTCCTGACTTTC. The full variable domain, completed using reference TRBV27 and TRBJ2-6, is EAQVTQNPRYLITVTGKKLTVTCSQNMNHEYMSWYRQDPGLGLRQIYYSMNVEVTDKGDVPEGYKVSRKEKRNFPLILESPSPNQTSLYFCASSLHGGPLSGANVLTFGAGSRLTVL.

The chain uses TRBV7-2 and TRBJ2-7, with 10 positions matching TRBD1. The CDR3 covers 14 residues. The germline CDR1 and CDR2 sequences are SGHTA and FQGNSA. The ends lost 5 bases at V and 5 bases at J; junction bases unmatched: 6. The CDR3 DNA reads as TGTGCCAGCAGCCGGACAGGGGGAGCTAACGAGCAGTACTTC. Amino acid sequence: CASSRTGGANEQYF.

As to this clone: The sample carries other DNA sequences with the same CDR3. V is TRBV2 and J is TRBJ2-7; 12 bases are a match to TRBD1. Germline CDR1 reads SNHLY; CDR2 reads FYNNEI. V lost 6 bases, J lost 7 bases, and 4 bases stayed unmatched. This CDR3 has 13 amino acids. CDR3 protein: CASRGQGAREQYF. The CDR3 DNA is TGTGCCAGCAGGGGACAGGGGGCAAGGGAGCAGTACTTC.

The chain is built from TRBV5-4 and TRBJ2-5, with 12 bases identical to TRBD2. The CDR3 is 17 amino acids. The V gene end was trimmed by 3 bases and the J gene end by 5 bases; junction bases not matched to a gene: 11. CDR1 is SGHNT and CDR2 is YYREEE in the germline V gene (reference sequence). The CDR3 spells CASSSGLAGPTGETQYF. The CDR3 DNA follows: TGTGCCAGCAGCTCCGGACTAGCGGGACCAACCGGGGAGACCCAGTACTTC.

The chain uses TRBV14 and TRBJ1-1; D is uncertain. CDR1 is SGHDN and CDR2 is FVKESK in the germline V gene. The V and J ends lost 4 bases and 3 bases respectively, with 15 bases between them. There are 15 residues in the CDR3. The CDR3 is CASSRLGQSDTEAFF. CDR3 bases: TGTGCCAGCAGCCGCCTTGGGCAGTCGGACACTGAAGCTTTCTTT.

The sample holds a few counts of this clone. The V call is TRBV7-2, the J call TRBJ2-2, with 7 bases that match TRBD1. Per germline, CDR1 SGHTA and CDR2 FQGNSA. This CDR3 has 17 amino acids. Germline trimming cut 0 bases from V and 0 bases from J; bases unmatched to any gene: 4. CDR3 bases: TGTGCCAGCAGCTTAGCGTCAGGGGGTGCGAACACCGGGGAGCTGTTTTTT. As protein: CASSLASGGANTGELFF. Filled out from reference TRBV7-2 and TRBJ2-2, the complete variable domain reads GAGVSQSPSNKVTEKGKDVELRCDPISGHTALYWYRQSLGQGLEFLIYFQGNSAPDKSGLPSDRFSAERTGGSVSTLTIQRTQQEDSAVYLCASSLASGGANTGELFFGEGSRLTVL.

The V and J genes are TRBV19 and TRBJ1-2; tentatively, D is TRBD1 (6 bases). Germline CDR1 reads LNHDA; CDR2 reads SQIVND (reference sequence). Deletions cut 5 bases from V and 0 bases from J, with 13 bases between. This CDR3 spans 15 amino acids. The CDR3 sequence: CASSLQDRSNYGYTF. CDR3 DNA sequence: TGTGCCAGTAGTCTACAGGACAGATCTAACTATGGCTACACCTTC.

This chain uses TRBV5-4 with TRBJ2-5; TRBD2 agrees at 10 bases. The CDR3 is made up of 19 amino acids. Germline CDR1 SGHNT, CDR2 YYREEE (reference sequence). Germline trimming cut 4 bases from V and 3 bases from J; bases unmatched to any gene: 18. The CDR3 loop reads CASSPGGASGGRGEETQYF. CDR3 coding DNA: TGTGCCAGCAGCCCGGGTGGGGCTAGCGGGGGCCGGGGGGAAGAGACCCAGTACTTC.

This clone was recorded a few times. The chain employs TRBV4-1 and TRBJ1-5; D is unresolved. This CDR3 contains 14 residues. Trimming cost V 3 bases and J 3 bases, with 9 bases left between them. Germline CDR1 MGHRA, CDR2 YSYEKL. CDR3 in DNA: TGCGCCAGCAGCCAGTGGCAAGTCAATCAGCCCCAGCATTTT. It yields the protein CASSQWQVNQPQHF.

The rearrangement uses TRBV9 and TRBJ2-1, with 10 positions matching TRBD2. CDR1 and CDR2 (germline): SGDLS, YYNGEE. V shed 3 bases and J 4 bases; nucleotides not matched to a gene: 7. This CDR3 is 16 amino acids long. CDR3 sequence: CASSESGGAAYNEQFF. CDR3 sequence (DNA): TGTGCCAGCAGCGAAAGCGGGGGGGCGGCTTACAATGAGCAGTTCTTC.

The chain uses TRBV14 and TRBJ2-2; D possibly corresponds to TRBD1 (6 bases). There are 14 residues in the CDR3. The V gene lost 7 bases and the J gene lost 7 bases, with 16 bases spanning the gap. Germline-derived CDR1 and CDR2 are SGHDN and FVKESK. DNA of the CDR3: TGTGCCAGCAAAAACACAGGGTTGGACGGGGAGCTGTTTTTT. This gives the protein CASKNTGLDGELFF. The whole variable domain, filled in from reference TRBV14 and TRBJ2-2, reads EAGVTQFPSHSVIEKGQTVTLRCDPISGHDNLYWYRRVMGKEIKFLLHFVKESKQDESGMPNNRFLAERTGGTYSTLKVQPAELEDSGVYFCASKNTGLDGELFFGEGSRLTVL.

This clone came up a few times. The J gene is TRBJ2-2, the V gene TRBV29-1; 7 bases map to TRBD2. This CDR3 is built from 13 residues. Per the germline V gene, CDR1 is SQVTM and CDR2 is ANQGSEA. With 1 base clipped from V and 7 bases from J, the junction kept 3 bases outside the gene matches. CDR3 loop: CSVEAQRGGELFF. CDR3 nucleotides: TGCAGCGTTGAAGCCCAGCGGGGCGGGGAGCTGTTTTTT.

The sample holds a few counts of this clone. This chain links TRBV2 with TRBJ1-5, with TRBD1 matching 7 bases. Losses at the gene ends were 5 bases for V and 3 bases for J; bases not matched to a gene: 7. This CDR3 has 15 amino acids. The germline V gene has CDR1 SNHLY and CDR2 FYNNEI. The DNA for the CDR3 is TGTGCCAGCAGTACCGGGACAGACATCAATCAGCCCCAGCATTTT. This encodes CASSTGTDINQPQHF. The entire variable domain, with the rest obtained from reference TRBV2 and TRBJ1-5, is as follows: EPEVTQTPSHQVTQMGQEVILRCVPISNHLYFYWYRQILGQKVEFLVSFYNNEISEKSEIFDDQFSVERPDGSNFTLKIRSTKLEDSAMYFCASSTGTDINQPQHFGDGTRLSIL.

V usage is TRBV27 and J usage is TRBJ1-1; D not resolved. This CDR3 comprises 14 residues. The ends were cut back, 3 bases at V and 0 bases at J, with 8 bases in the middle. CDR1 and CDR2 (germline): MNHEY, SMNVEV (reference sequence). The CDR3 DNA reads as TGTGCCAGCAGTTTGGAGGGAATGAACACTGAAGCTTTCTTT. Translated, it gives CASSLEGMNTEAFF.

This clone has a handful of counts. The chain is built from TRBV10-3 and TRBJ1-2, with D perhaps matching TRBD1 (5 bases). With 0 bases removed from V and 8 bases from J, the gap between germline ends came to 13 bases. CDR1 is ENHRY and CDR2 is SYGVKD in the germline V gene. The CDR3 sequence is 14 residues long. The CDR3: CAISESSQGGGYTF. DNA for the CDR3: TGTGCCATCAGTGAGTCGTCCCAGGGTGGAGGCTACACCTTC.

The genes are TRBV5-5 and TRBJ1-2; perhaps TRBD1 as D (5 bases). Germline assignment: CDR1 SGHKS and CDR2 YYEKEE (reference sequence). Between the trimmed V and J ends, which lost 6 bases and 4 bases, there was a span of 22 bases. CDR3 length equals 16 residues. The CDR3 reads CASIIMGWGSSYGYTF. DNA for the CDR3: TGTGCCAGCATCATAATGGGTTGGGGCAGCTCCTATGGCTACACCTTC. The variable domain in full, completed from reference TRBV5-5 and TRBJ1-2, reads DAGVTQSPTHLIKTRGQQVTLRCSPISGHKSVSWYQQVLGQGPQFIFQYYEKEERGRGNFPDRFSARQFPNYSSELNVNALLLGDSALYLCASIIMGWGSSYGYTFGSGTRLTVV.